Listed here are 2 T cell receptor beta chains from one sample, sequenced in a study of T cells and Merkel cell carcinoma outcomes. Profiling relied on immunoSEQ multiplex PCR, and the TCRdb table lists in-frame clones only, not all of them. The sample lists some 3,000 clones, approximately 95% occurring once. The material sequenced was tumor tissue from Merkel cell carcinoma. All receptors come from a human donor with Merkel cell carcinoma.

This clone has just one count. The J gene is TRBJ2-7, the V gene TRBV19, with D possibly matching TRBD2 (6 bases). This CDR3 has 12 amino acids. Germline V gene lookup returns CDR1 LNHDA and CDR2 SQIVND (reference sequence). The V end lost 6 bases, the J end lost 6 bases, and 12 bases lay between the germline ends. DNA of the CDR3: TGTGCCAGTAGCGGGGACTTCGGCGAGCAGTACTTC. Translated: CASSGDFGEQYF.

This clone was recorded only once. The chain has TRBV19 and TRBJ2-7; D is ambiguous. The V end lost 5 bases, the J end lost 5 bases, and 22 bases lay between the germline ends. CDR3 size: 16 residues. Germline CDR1 is LNHDA and CDR2 is SQIVND (reference sequence). Written as DNA, the CDR3 is TGTGCCAGTAGTGCCAACAGAAAGATATCCAACAACGAGCAGTACTTC. Protein product: CASSANRKISNNEQYF.